Listed below are T cell receptor beta chains from one sample, sequenced in a study of beta chain features in type 1 diabetes. TCRdb's copy holds only in-frame clones and misses some; the assay was immunoSEQ multiplex PCR. The table includes 300,000 to 400,000 clones, around 10% detected once. The sample comprised central memory CD4+ T cells from blood. These TCRs come from a man aged 25 to 40 with type 1 diabetes. Each CDR3 is given with its conserved first and last residue. The order of the fields is J gene, CDR3 length, V gene, D gene, clone size, CDR3 protein, CDR3 DNA. The D gene is left open where the match is weak. The size field is filled for only some rows; it gives once, few, many or a size class.

TRBJ2-7	20	TRBV30	TRBD2	few	CAWTTPWGPGRAFSSYEQYF	TGTGCCTGGACCACCCCTTGGGGACCCGGGAGGGCCTTCAGCTCCTACGAGCAGTACTTC
TRBJ2-1	15	TRBV7-9	TRBD2	few	CASSPGTSVTNEQFF	TGTGCCAGCAGCCCCGGGACTAGCGTAACCAATGAGCAGTTCTTC
TRBJ1-5	16	TRBV7-9	TRBD1	few	CASSLDRGNSNQPQHF	TGTGCCAGCAGCTTAGACAGGGGGAATAGCAATCAGCCCCAGCATTTT
TRBJ2-1	14	TRBV11-3	TRBD2	.	CASTPSGSFNEQFF	TGTGCCAGCACTCCGAGCGGGAGTTTTAATGAGCAGTTCTTC
TRBJ2-1	15	TRBV19	.	few	CASSYAGVSYNEQFF	TGTGCCAGTAGTTATGCCGGAGTATCTTACAATGAGCAGTTCTTC
TRBJ2-2	13	TRBV6-1	.	few	CASSLNIGGELFF	TGTGCCAGCAGTTTAAATATAGGAGGGGAGCTGTTTTTT
TRBJ1-1	12	TRBV4-2	.	.	CASSQRHTEAFF	TGTGCCAGCAGCCAAAGACACACTGAAGCTTTCTTT
TRBJ2-7	14	TRBV15	.	many	CATSRDKPSGEQYF	TGTGCCACCAGCAGAGATAAGCCATCAGGCGAGCAGTACTTC
TRBJ1-2	15	TRBV7-9	TRBD1	.	CASSPGTVTNYGYTF	TGTGCCAGCAGCCCCGGGACAGTAACTAACTATGGCTACACCTTC
TRBJ1-5	14	TRBV25-1	TRBD1	many	CASSETGGNQPQHF	TGTGCCAGCAGTGAGACAGGGGGCAACCAGCCCCAGCATTTT
TRBJ1-1	15	TRBV7-3	TRBD1	few	CASSSSGTGATEAFF	TGTGCCAGCAGCTCCTCTGGGACAGGGGCCACTGAAGCTTTCTTT
TRBJ1-2	12	TRBV7-2	.	many	CASSTNRGTNTF	TGTGCCAGCAGCACAAACCGCGGGACCAACACCTTC
TRBJ2-4	14	TRBV30	TRBD2	few	CAWSVGGAVNIQYF	TGTGCCTGGAGTGTCGGGGGGGCGGTCAACATTCAGTACTTC
TRBJ2-1	13	TRBV29-1	.	few	CSVDSGTNNEQFF	TGCAGCGTTGACAGCGGTACAAACAATGAGCAGTTCTTC
TRBJ1-2	15	TRBV6-1	.	.	CASSPGRAAAYGYTF	TGTGCCAGCAGTCCCGGTCGGGCGGCAGCTTATGGCTACACCTTC
TRBJ2-5	15	TRBV7-3	TRBD2	.	CASSLRLASQETQYF	TGTGCCAGCAGCTTACGACTAGCATCACAAGAGACCCAGTACTTC
TRBJ2-3	12	TRBV11-2	.	.	CASSFYSDTQYF	TGTGCCAGCAGCTTCTACTCAGATACGCAGTATTTT
TRBJ2-7	16	TRBV7-9	.	few	CASSLLWAGVDYEQYF	TGTGCCAGCAGCTTATTATGGGCCGGGGTGGACTACGAGCAGTACTTC
TRBJ2-5	16	TRBV27	.	many	CASSLRVLGGQETQYF	TGTGCCAGCAGTTTAAGAGTTCTGGGGGGCCAAGAGACCCAGTACTTC
TRBJ1-5	14	TRBV7-9	.	.	CASSFLGGDQPQHF	TGTGCCAGCAGCTTCCTTGGGGGTGATCAGCCCCAGCATTTT
TRBJ2-1	17	TRBV11-1	TRBD2	few	CASSLEPGLALHNEQFF	TGTGCCAGCAGCTTAGAACCGGGACTAGCGCTACACAATGAGCAGTTCTTC
TRBJ2-2	14	TRBV15	.	.	CATSRDSGSGELFF	TGTGCCACCAGCAGAGATTCCGGGTCCGGGGAGCTGTTTTTT
TRBJ2-2	14	TRBV11-2	.	few	CASSLSRGLGELFF	TGTGCCAGCAGCTTAAGCCGAGGGTTGGGGGAGCTGTTTTTT
TRBJ2-7	15	TRBV10-2	.	few	CASSESNRGTYEQYF	TGCGCCAGCAGTGAGTCTAATCGGGGTACCTACGAGCAGTACTTC
TRBJ1-5	13	TRBV30	.	few	CAWSYGSNQPQHF	TGTGCCTGGAGTTACGGTAGCAATCAGCCCCAGCATTTT
TRBJ2-1	15	TRBV14	TRBD2	few	CASSRSGVPYNEQFF	TGTGCCAGCAGCCGGAGCGGGGTCCCCTACAATGAGCAGTTCTTC
TRBJ2-3	14	TRBV4-3	.	few	CASSQAPQIDTQYF	TGCGCCAGCAGCCAAGCCCCTCAGATAGATACGCAGTATTTT
TRBJ2-3	18	TRBV4-3	TRBD2	few	CASSPGTSGGSSTDTQYF	TGCGCCAGCAGCCCCGGGACTAGCGGGGGCTCCAGCACAGATACGCAGTATTTT